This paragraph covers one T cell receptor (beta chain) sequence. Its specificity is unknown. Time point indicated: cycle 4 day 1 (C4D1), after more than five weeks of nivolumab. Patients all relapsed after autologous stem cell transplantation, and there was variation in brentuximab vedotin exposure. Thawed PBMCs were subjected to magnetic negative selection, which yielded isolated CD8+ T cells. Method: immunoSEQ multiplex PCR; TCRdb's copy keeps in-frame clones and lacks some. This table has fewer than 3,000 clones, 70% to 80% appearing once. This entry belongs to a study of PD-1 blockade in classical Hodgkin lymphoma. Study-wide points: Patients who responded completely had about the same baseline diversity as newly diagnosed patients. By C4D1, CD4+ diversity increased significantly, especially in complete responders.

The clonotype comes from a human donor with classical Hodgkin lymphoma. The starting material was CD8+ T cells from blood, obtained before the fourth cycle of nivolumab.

CDR3 protein: CATSRVGQVNEKLFF. The CDR3 nucleotides read TGTGCCACCAGCAGAGTCGGGCAGGTTAATGAAAAACTGTTTTTT. The V and J genes are TRBV15 and TRBJ1-4; D not certain. Deletions cut 1 base from V and 4 bases from J, with 10 bases between. The germline CDR1 and CDR2 sequences are LNHNV and YYDKDF (reference sequence). This CDR3 has 15 residues.